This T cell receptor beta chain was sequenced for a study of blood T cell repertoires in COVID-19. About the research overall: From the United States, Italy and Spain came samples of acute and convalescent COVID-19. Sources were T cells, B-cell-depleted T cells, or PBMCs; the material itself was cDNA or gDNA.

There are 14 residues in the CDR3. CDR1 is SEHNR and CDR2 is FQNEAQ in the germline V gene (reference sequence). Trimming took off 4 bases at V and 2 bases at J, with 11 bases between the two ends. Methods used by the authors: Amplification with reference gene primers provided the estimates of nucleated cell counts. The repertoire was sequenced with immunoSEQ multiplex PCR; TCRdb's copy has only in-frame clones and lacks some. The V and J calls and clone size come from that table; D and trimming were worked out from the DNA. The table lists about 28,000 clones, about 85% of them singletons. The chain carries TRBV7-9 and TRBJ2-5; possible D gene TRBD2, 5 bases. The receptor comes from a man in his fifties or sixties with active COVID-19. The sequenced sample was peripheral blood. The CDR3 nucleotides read TGTGCCAGCAGCTCCCCTCGGGGACAAGAGACCCAGTACTTC. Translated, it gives CASSSPRGQETQYF.